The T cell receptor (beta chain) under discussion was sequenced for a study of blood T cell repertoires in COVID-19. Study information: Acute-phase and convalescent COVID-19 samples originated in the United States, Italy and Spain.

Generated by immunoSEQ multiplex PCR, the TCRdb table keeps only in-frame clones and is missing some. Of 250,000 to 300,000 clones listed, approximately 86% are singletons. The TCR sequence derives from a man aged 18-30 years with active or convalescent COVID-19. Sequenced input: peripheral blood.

CDR3 DNA: TGTGCCACCAGTCGAGGTAGCGGGAGGTCCGGGGAGCTGTTTTTT. Translating gives CATSRGSGRSGELFF. V and J are TRBV24-1 and TRBJ2-2, with 10 bases identical to TRBD2. Germline V gene sequence: CDR1 KGHDR, CDR2 SFDVKD. There are 15 residues in the CDR3. Trimming took 6 bases from V and 6 from J; bases not matched to a gene: 6.